The 21 T cell receptor beta chains reported below all come from one sample, sequenced in a study of monozygotic twins with inflammatory bowel disease. TCRdb reanalyzed the 5' RACE reads and collapses them to one entry per CDR3 protein, without DNA. The sample holds 300,000 to 400,000 distinct CDR3 sequences. Sequencing was performed on blood. The receptors here all came from a human donor with ulcerative colitis or Crohn's disease, or a healthy co-twin of an affected twin (not recorded which).

The chain uses TRBV5-1 and TRBJ2-7; TCRdb proposes TRBD2, but this gene call is untestable without DNA. Germline-derived CDR1 and CDR2 are SGHRS and YFSETQ. The CDR3 consists of 15 residues. This CDR3 reads CASSHTGPSSYEQYF.

The V call is TRBV6-1, the J call TRBJ2-7; there is no DNA to check the TCRdb D call of TRBD2. Germline V lookup: CDR1 MNHNS, CDR2 SASEGT. The CDR3 is 17 residues long. The CDR3 loop reads CASSESWGEGTSYEQYF.

This chain links TRBV10-2 with TRBJ2-2; the TRBD1 assignment by TCRdb is unverifiable without DNA. The CDR3 is 12 residues long. Looked up from germline, CDR1 is WSHSY and CDR2 is SAAADI. This CDR3 is CASTGIAGELFF.

This chain links TRBV12-3 or TRBV12-4 with TRBJ1-1; without DNA, the TCRdb call of TRBD1 cannot be checked. CDR3 size: 15 residues. CDR3 protein: CASSQRTGLNTEAFF.

The chain carries TRBV6-1 and TRBJ2-7; the TCRdb D gene call, TRBD1, has no DNA to confirm it. This CDR3 contains 15 residues. Germline V CDR1 and CDR2: MNHNS, SASEGT. Here the CDR3 reads CASCSTGTGAYEQYF.

The V call is TRBV6-5, the J call TRBJ1-4; as DNA is missing, the TRBD1 call by TCRdb cannot be tested. Germline lookup yields CDR1 MNHEY and CDR2 SVGAGI. The CDR3 runs to 16 residues. The CDR3 loop is CASSYAPAVSNEKLFF.

CDR3 sequence: CASSFTGGSNTGELFF. The chain employs TRBV5-1 and TRBJ2-2; TCRdb names TRBD1, which stays unverified in the absence of DNA. Germline V gene lookup returns CDR1 SGHRS and CDR2 YFSETQ. The CDR3 runs to 16 residues.

The chain recombines TRBV5-1 with TRBJ1-5. Per germline, CDR1 SGHRS and CDR2 YFSETQ. This CDR3 contains 15 residues. CDR3 sequence: CASSLAGEEGQPQHF.

The CDR3 loop is CASSQQWDNQPQHF. This chain joins TRBV5-5 and TRBJ1-5. Germline values: CDR1 SGHKS, CDR2 YYEKEE (reference sequence). CDR3 size: 14 residues.

V and J are TRBV5-1 and TRBJ1-1; TCRdb's D call, TRBD1, is unchecked because there is no DNA. The CDR3 covers 16 residues. Germline CDR1 and CDR2: SGHRS and YFSETQ. CDR3 sequence reads: CASSLGQGARGTEAFF.

V gene TRBV27 combines with J gene TRBJ2-3; lacking DNA, the TRBD1 call made by TCRdb goes unchecked. The germline V gene has CDR1 MNHEY and CDR2 SMNVEV (reference sequence). The CDR3 totals 16 residues. CDR3 sequence reads: CASSLTWRGNTDTQYF.

V usage is TRBV2 and J usage is TRBJ1-4; checking the TCRdb D call of TRBD1 is not possible without DNA. The V gene's germline CDR1 is SNHLY and CDR2 FYNNEI. The CDR3 consists of 15 residues. The CDR3 region is CASSGQTGFWEKLFF.

The V call is TRBV29-1, the J call TRBJ2-3. The CDR3 has 12 amino acids. CDR1 is SQVTM, CDR2 ANQGSEA, per germline. The CDR3 is CSVEASTDTQYF.

This rearrangement joins TRBV5-6 to TRBJ2-3; TCRdb's assignment of TRBD1 cannot be checked, as there is no DNA. Germline V gene sequence: CDR1 SGHDT, CDR2 YYEEEE. This CDR3 is 17 amino acids long. CDR3 sequence: CASSLLGDSRGADTQYF.

The chain has TRBV5-1 and TRBJ1-3. CDR3 length: 16 amino acids. Per germline, CDR1 SGHRS and CDR2 YFSETQ. This CDR3 reads CASSLLYGLSGNTIYF.

This chain joins TRBV5-1 and TRBJ2-7; the TCRdb call, TRBD1, lacks DNA for checking. The CDR3 is 14 amino acids. Germline CDR1 reads SGHRS; CDR2 reads YFSETQ. CDR3 loop: CASSLGDTIYEQYF. The whole variable domain, remainder taken from reference TRBV5-1 and TRBJ2-7, is KAGVTQTPRYLIKTRGQQVTLSCSPISGHRSVSWYQQTPGQGLQFLFEYFSETQRNKGNFPGRFSGRQFSNSRSEMNVSTLELGDSALYLCASSLGDTIYEQYFGPGTRLTVT.

This chain joins TRBV7-8 and TRBJ2-1; TCRdb's D gene call, TRBD1, goes unchecked for lack of DNA. Germline CDR1 and CDR2: SGHVS and FQNEAQ. The CDR3 spans 14 residues. The CDR3: CASSPGTGRREQFF.

The chain combines TRBV7-8 with TRBJ2-7; TCRdb's D gene call, TRBD2, goes unchecked for lack of DNA. The CDR3 has 12 residues. Per the germline V gene, CDR1 is SGHVS and CDR2 is FQNEAQ. This CDR3 is CASSLWRDEQYF. Complete variable domain (other parts from reference TRBV7-8 and TRBJ2-7): GAGVSQSPRYKVAKRGQDVALRCDPISGHVSLFWYQQALGQGPEFLTYFQNEAQLDKSGLPSDRFFAERPEGSVSTLKIQRTQQEDSAVYLCASSLWRDEQYFGPGTRLTVT.

This chain connects TRBV4-2 to TRBJ1-1; without DNA, the TCRdb call of TRBD1 cannot be checked. CDR1 is LGHNA and CDR2 is YNFKEQ in the germline V gene. This CDR3 has 13 amino acids. The CDR3 loop reads CASKAPGRPEAFF.

J is TRBJ1-1 and V is TRBV7-9. The germline CDR1 and CDR2 sequences are SEHNR and FQNEAQ (reference sequence). This CDR3 is built from 14 residues. The chain's CDR3 is CASSLDVRNTEAFF.

The chain combines TRBV5-1 with TRBJ1-2; TCRdb picks TRBD1, but there is no DNA to check that call. Germline CDR1 is SGHRS and CDR2 is YFSETQ. The CDR3 consists of 16 residues. CDR3 sequence: CASSLNGAATNYGYTF.